Given below is one T cell receptor (beta chain) in context. Its antigen is still unknown. No much larger clone is present one base from it, and per-base qualities are unavailable. The germline V gene (reference sequence) sets CDR1 to SGHNT and CDR2 to YYREEE. Inclusive of the bounding cysteine and phenylalanine, the CDR3 is 15 residues long. Only the CDR3 portion is preserved as DNA: 45 bases, with reading frame beginning at the first base. The germline V and J ends show losses of 4 bases and 2 bases respectively, and no gene match explains 3 bases of the junction. Library preparation was by the immunoSEQ multiplex PCR assay. A mixture of 60 forward primers for TCR Vbeta segments and 13 reverse primers for TCR Jbeta segments was used in the multiplex PCR. The CDR3 region of rearranged TCR beta genes was amplified from genomic DNA by a multiplex PCR assay. On the Illumina HiSeq System, the amplified TCR beta libraries were sequenced as 87-base-pair reads. Per the authors' processing: A later analysis counted approximately 74 million unique TCR beta chains across the roughly 700 repertoires, and some 11 million of these chains were shared by at least two donors. A nearest-neighbor algorithm error-corrected the raw reads and collapsed the reads into unique sequences, merging closely related sequences to remove PCR and sequencing errors. CDR3 sequences were aligned to IMGT reference sequences to assign V, D and J gene segments. For a sequence to be retained, at least a six-nucleotide match to both a V gene segment and a J gene segment was required. A rearrangement counted as productive if the CDR3 had no stop codons and remained in frame with V and J, and every other rearrangement counted as non-productive. Following IMGT convention, CDR3 was defined as the stretch from the second conserved V-encoded cysteine up to the conserved J-encoded phenylalanine. The earlier analysis of 587 of the donors excluded sequences that lacked an unambiguous match to a single V gene segment. In an earlier analysis of 500 to 750 of the donors, V segments were called functional above 56.7% productive rearrangements and were called segregating when the between-donor standard deviation exceeded 5%. A statistical classification framework was developed to diagnose cytomegalovirus status using the catalog of TCR beta chain sequences. A later analysis assigned V and J genes by comparing TCR nucleotide sequences with IMGT/GENE-DB human TR gene sequences. The TCRdist pipeline was used in a later analysis to assign CDR3 sequences and most-parsimonious VDJ recombination scenarios. In a later analysis, each TCR beta chain was defined by its CDR3 amino acid sequence together with its V-gene family, and reads lacking a unique V-gene family were excluded. In a later analysis, approximately 640 highly shared, low-generation-probability nucleotide sequences were removed to address suspected cross-contamination and a sequencing artifact. A later analysis calculated a clonal expansion index for each public chain from normalized within-repertoire ranks of inferred template counts. A later analysis computed generation probabilities with a VDJ recombination model fitted to out-of-frame rearrangements, and checked the results against IGoR. In a later analysis, hypergeometric tests were used to score TCR-TCR, TCR-HLA and TCR-CMV co-occurrence, with a repertoire-size bias correction applied to TCR pairs. In a later analysis, false discovery rates were estimated by permuting HLA or CMV assignments 20 times. A later analysis grouped co-occurring TCRs with DBSCAN, adding TCRdist sequence similarity when clustering within HLA-allele-positive subsets. Repertoires with fewer than 30,000 or more than 120,000 public chains were left out of co-occurrence clustering, as were about 5 repertoires with anomalous nucleotide sharing. Imported from immuneACCESS, the table was reduced by TCRdb to in-frame sequences with V and J called. These copies leave out some clones; in studies compared against another copy, an unresolved V gene accounts for under half, and the cause of the remainder is not known. D and trimming were read from the DNA, whereas the V and J calls and clone size are those reported in that table. The sample table records about 190,000 clones; roughly 87% of these occur just once. Around 1% of the sample goes to the ten largest clones.

The data belong to a study of cytomegalovirus exposure and HLA in healthy donors (dated by TCRdb to 2016 to 2017). In the study overall: In an earlier analysis of under 600 of the donors, around 300 Gb of sequence data and 95 million to 130 million unique TCR beta sequences from about 179 million T cells were reported. An early release that covered about 600 HLA-typed donors contained about 300 gigabases of sequencing data and around 85 million unique TCR sequences. Donor age, sex, ethnicity and CMV serostatus were compiled together with the repertoire data. An earlier analysis of a few hundred of the donors applied high-throughput TCR beta sequencing to assess whether each TCR beta V gene segment acted as functional or pseudogenic. Among 350 to 400 genotyped donors of the cohort, an average of approximately 240,000 unique TCR beta nucleotide sequences were sequenced per donor, around 20% of them non-productive. To study patterns of TCR occurrence, a later analysis re-analyzed previously published TCR beta repertoires from hundreds of donors and added high-resolution HLA genotyping. Roughly five DR-DQ haplotypes were handled as single units for association and clustering because linkage in the cohort was strong. High-throughput TCR immunosequencing, statistical association of individual TCRs with disease status, and machine learning were combined to predict cytomegalovirus infection status. A separate validation cohort of 100 to 150 different subjects was used in addition to the roughly 620-subject first cohort. Of the roughly 400 genotyped donors, less than 90% were placed in the genetic ancestry cluster associated with self-reported Caucasian donors. The T cell repertoires of some 670 subjects were profiled by immunosequencing and related to cytomegalovirus serostatus. In a later genetic analysis, genome-wide SNP genotypes for about three fifths of the roughly 670 donors were used, and that subset was treated as a discovery cohort. The study was designed to test whether signatures of past pathogen exposure could be identified by cataloging public T cell receptors. HLA typing covered class I and class II loci at four-digit resolution. The number of typed donors differed by locus: about 620-640 for A, B, C, DRB1 and DQB1; about 520 for DQA1; over 600 for DPA1; and approximately 450 for DPB1. Every repertoire in the discovery cohort had been generated on one and the same sequencing platform. The later analysis used no new phenotypic data to find candidate immune exposures, relying instead on TCR beta sequences and their occurrence across donors. The full study reports these points: Because counts were too low, approximately 18 rarely observed V segments, including chromosome 9 orphons, were excluded from the earlier analysis of fewer than 650 of the donors. In vitro tests confirmed that a few of the cytomegalovirus-associated TCR beta chains recognize cytomegalovirus antigens. Strong co-occurrence of HLA alleles, especially DR and DQ, made assigning TCR associations to individual alleles difficult. The classifier was reported to diagnose cytomegalovirus status with high specificity and sensitivity in both the original cohort and the validation cohort. Correlated functional status among segregating V segments might be attributable to linkage disequilibrium, but an unknown experimental factor could not be ruled out. Immune exposure information for the cohort was limited to CMV serostatus. In a later analysis, most CMV-associated TCR beta chains were found to appear HLA-restricted, with HLA associations seemingly driven largely by CMV exposure. This cohort had only TCR beta chains sequenced, and the lack of alpha or paired-chain data limited which features could be detected. Because some donors lacked HLA typing at each locus, the association tests relied only on the typed subset. An earlier analysis of approximately 500 of the donors showed that most TCR beta V segments appeared in productive rearrangements either about 87% or about 30% of the time, which broadly matched IMGT annotations. Because the 87-base-pair reads could not distinguish some IMGT-functional V segments, including TRBV6-2 and TRBV6-3, those segments were excluded. A later analysis found that TCR association rates varied across HLA loci, with DRB1 alleles showing the most associated TCRs and HLA-C alleles the fewest. A later genetic analysis associated a missense DCLRE1C variant with V-gene and J-gene trimming of TCR beta chains, and an independent cohort replicated the association. A later genetic analysis reported fewer N-insertions in productive TCRs among donors in an Asian-associated ancestry cluster than the roughly 640-donor mean. While some public TCRs were present in many individuals, most TCR sequences turned up only very rarely across donors. A further reported finding was that TCR beta sequences accurately predicted the HLA-A and HLA-B alleles for most subjects in the first cohort. The authors suggested that the approach could potentially be extended to other disease states and immunological phenotypes. At a false discovery rate of 0.05, a later analysis linked some 18,000 TCR beta sequences to specific HLA alleles. Roughly uniform sequencing depth across donors was assumed in presence/absence analyses, although this assumption may not hold. In a later analysis, HLA-associated TCR beta chains were found to be more clonally expanded and to have lower generation probabilities than equally common non-associated chains. According to a later analysis, parvovirus B19, influenza, CMV and Epstein-Barr virus appeared linked to several top co-occurrence clusters. The sequencing pipeline was judged likely to have produced a cluster of highly shared sequence variants as a technical artifact. A total of roughly 160 TCR beta chains were listed by the study as associated with cytomegalovirus.

In total, approximately 700 healthy bone marrow donors made up the cohort. All cohort members were sampled while nominally healthy, although unrecorded immune exposures were likely present. The donor was CMV seronegative and belonged to the group of 320 or so seronegative cohort members. A peripheral blood sample was provided by each donor, and peripheral blood mononuclear cells were used for TCR beta sequencing. Genomic DNA extraction from the blood cell samples was performed with the Qiagen DNeasy Blood Extraction Kit. The chain was built from TRBV5-4 and TRBJ2-7, with TRBD2 identical over 13 junction bases. This receptor was obtained from a boy between 2 and 10 years old in good health and CMV-seronegative. Sequenced sample: PBMCs. The CDR3 reads CASSQTSGRAYEQYF. The nucleotide sequence is TGTGCCAGCAGCCAAACTAGCGGGAGGGCCTACGAGCAGTACTTC.